This T cell receptor (beta chain) was obtained from a study of blood T cell repertoires in COVID-19. Looking at the study overall: From T cells, B-cell-depleted T cells, or PBMCs came the material, which was cDNA or gDNA.

Original methodology: The authors estimated nucleated cell counts from reference gene primer amplification. Here immunoSEQ multiplex PCR was the method, and the copy in TCRdb shows in-frame clones only, minus some. The V and J calls and clone size were taken over from that table, and D and trimming were inferred from the DNA. The sample comprises about 54,000 clones, 75% to 95% of which are singletons, and roughly 7.6% rests with the top ten. Germline V gene sequence: CDR1 SGHDN, CDR2 FVKESK. Trimming left V 2 bases short and J 8 bases short, with 12 bases between. This CDR3 comprises 13 residues. The sequence derives from a woman between 35 and 50 years old with active COVID-19. The chain is built from TRBV14 and TRBJ1-2; tentatively, D is TRBD1 (6 bases). Sequenced input: peripheral blood. The CDR3 protein is CASSQNRVGGYTF. The CDR3 DNA follows: TGTGCCAGCAGCCAAAACAGGGTGGGAGGCTACACCTTC.